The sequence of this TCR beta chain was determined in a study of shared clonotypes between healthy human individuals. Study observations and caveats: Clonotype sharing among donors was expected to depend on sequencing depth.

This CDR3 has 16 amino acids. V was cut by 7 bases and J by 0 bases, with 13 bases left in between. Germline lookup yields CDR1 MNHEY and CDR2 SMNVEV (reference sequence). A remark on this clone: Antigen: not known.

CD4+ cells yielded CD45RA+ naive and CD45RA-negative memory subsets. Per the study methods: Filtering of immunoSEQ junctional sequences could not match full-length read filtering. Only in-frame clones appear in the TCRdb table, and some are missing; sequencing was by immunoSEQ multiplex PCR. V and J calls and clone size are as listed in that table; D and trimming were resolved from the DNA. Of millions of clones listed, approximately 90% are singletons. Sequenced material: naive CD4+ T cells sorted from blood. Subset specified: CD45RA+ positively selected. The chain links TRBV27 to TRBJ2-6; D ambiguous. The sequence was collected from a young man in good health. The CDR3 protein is CASTPGRTSGANVLTF. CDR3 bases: TGTGCCAGCACCCCCGGGCGAACCTCTGGGGCCAACGTCCTGACTTTC.